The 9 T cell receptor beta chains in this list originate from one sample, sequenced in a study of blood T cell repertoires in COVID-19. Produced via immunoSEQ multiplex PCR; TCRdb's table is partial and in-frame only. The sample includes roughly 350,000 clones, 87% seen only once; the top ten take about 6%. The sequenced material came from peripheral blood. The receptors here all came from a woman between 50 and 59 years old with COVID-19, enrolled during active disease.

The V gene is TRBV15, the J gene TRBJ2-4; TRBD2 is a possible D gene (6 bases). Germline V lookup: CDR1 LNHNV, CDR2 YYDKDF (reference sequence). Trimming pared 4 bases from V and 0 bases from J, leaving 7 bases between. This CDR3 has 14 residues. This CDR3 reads CATSTAGAKNIQYF. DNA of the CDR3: TGTGCCACCAGCACAGCGGGAGCCAAAAACATTCAGTACTTC.

In nucleotides, the CDR3 is TGTGCCAGTAGTGGATCGGGCGGGAGCAACACCGGGGAGCTGTTTTTT. Amino acid sequence: CASSGSGGSNTGELFF. This chain joins TRBV19 and TRBJ2-2; TRBD2 matches 7 bases. The CDR3 is 16 amino acids. CDR1 LNHDA and CDR2 SQIVND come from the germline V gene (reference sequence). With V trimmed by 5 bases and J by 2 bases, 8 bases remained unmatched.

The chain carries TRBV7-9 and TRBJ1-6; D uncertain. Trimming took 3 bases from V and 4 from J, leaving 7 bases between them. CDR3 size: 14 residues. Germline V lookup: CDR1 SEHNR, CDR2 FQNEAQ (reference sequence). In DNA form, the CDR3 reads TGTGCCAGCAGCTTTCAGGCGTATAATTCACCCCTCCACTTT. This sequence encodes CASSFQAYNSPLHF.

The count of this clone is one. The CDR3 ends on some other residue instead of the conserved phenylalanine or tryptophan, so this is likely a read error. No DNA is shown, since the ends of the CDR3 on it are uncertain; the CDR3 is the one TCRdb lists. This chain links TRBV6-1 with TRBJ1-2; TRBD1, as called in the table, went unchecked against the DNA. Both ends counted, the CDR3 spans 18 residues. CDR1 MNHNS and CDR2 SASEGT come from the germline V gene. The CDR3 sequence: CASSGLGREGQVAARDLV.

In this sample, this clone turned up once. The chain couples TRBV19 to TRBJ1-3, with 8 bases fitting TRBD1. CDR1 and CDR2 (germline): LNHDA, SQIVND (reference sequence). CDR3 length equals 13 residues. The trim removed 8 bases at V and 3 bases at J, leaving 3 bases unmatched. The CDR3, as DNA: TGTGCCAGTGATACAGGGGGTGGAAACACCATATATTTT. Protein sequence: CASDTGGGNTIYF.

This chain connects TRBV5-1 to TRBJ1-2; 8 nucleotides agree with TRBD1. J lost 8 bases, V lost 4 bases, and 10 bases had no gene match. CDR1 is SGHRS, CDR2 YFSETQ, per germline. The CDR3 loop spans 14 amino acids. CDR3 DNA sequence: TGCGCCAGCAGCCTAGTTTCAGGGGGCATCGGCTACACCTTC. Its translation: CASSLVSGGIGYTF.

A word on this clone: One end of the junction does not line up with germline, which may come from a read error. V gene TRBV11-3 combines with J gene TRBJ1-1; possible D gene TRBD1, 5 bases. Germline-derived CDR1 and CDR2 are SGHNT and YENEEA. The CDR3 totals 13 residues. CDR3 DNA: TGTGCCAGCAGCATTACTCCCGGGACTGAGGCTTTCTTT. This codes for CASSITPGTEAFF.

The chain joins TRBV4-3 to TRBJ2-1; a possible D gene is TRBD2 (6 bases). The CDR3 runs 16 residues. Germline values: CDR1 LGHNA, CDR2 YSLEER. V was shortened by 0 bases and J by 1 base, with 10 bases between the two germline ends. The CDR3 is CASSQDGLASYNEQFF. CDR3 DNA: TGCGCCAGCAGCCAAGACGGTCTAGCGTCCTACAATGAGCAGTTCTTC.

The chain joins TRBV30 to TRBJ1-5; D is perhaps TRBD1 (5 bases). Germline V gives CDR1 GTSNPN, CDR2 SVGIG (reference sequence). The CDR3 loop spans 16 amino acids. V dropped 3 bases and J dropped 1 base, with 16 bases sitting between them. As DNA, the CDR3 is TGTGCCTGGAGCCCCATCGGGGGATCGAGCAATCAGCCCCAGCATTTT. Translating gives CAWSPIGGSSNQPQHF. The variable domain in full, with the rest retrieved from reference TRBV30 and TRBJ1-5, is SQTIHQWPATLVQPVGSPLSLECTVEGTSNPNLYWYRQAAGRGLQLLFYSVGIGQISSEVPQNLSASRPQDRQFILSSKKLLLSDSGFYLCAWSPIGGSSNQPQHFGDGTRLSIL.